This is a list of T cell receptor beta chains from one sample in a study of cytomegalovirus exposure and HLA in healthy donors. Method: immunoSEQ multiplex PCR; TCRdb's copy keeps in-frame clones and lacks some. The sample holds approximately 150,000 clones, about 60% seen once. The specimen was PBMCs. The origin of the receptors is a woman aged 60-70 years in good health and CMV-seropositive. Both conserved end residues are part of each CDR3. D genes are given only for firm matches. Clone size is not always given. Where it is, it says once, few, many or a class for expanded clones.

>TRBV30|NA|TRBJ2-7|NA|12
TGTGCCTTCGGGGAAGGGGGCTACGAGCAGTACTTC
CAFGEGGYEQYF
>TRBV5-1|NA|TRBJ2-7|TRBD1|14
TGCGCCAGCAGCTTTGGCAGGGGGCCAGACGAGCAGTACTTC
CASSFGRGPDEQYF
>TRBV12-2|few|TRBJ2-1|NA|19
TGTGCAAGTCGCTTAGCTTTAAGTAGCGGGAGCGGGTCCTACAATGAGCAGTTCTTC
CASRLALSSGSGSYNEQFF
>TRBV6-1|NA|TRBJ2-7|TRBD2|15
TGTGCCAGCAGTGCCCGGACTAGCTTTCCCTACGAGCAGTACTTC
CASSARTSFPYEQYF
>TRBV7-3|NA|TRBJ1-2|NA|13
TGTGCCAGCAGCTACTCCAGCGTTGGGGGCTACACCTTC
CASSYSSVGGYTF
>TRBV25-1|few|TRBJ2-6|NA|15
TGTGCCAGCAGTGAGCAGGGGTCTGGGGCCAACGTCCTGACTTTC
CASSEQGSGANVLTF
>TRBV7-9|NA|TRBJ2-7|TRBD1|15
TGTGCCAGCAGGCCAACCGGGACAGGGGAAAGTCAGCAGTACTTC
CASRPTGTGESQQYF
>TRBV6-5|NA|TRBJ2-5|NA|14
TGTGCCAGCAGTTACTCAGGACAAATGGAGACCCAGTACTTC
CASSYSGQMETQYF
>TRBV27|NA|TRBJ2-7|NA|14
TGTGCCAGCAGCTTGACAGGAGGCGCCAACGAGCAGTACTTC
CASSLTGGANEQYF
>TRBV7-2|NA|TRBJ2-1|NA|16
TGTGCCAGCAGCCGCCTTGGGGTAGCGGAGGGCAATGAGCAGTTCTTC
CASSRLGVAEGNEQFF
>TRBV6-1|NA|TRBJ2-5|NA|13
TGTGCCAGCAGTGACAGGGAGGAAGAGACCCAGTACTTC
CASSDREEETQYF
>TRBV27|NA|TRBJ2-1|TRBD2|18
TGTGCCAGCAGTCTCCTCCTTGGGCGAAGCGGGAGTTACAATGAGCAGTTCTTC
CASSLLLGRSGSYNEQFF
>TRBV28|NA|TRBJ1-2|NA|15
TGTGCCAGCAGTTTTGAGGGTCTGGTCAACTATGGCTACACCTTC
CASSFEGLVNYGYTF
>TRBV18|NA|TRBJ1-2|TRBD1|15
TGTGCCAGCTCACCCGGGGCGGGACAGAACTATGGCTACACCTTC
CASSPGAGQNYGYTF
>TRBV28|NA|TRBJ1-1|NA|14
TGTGCCAGCAGTTTGGAGACGGTGAACACTGAAGCTTTCTTT
CASSLETVNTEAFF
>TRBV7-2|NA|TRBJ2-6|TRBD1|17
TGTGCCAGCAGCCTCCGGGACAGGAGCTCTGGGGCCAACGTCCTGACTTTC
CASSLRDRSSGANVLTF
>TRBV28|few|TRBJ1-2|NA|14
TGTGCCAGCACCCCAGACACAACTAACTATGGCTACACCTTC
CASTPDTTNYGYTF
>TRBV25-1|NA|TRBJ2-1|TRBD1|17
TGTGCCAGCAGTGAATCCAGGACAGGGAGGTCCTACAATGAGCAGTTCTTC
CASSESRTGRSYNEQFF
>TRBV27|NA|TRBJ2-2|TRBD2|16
TGTGCCAGCGGTCGTCCACCGGCGGGGGACACCGGGGAGCTGTTTTTT
CASGRPPAGDTGELFF
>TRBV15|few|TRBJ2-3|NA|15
TGTGCCACCAGCCAATACGCGGGGGCAGGAGATACGCAGTATTTT
CATSQYAGAGDTQYF
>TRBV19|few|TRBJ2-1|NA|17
TGTGCCAGTAGTATAGTTCGGGAGATCCCCCAGAGGAATGAGCAGTTCTTC
CASSIVREIPQRNEQFF
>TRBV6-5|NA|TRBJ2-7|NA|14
TGTGCCAGCAGTTACAACAGGGTATCGAACGAGCAGTACTTC
CASSYNRVSNEQYF
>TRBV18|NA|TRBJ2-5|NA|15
TGTGCCAGCTCACCAGGGGCGGGGTACCAAGAGACCCAGTACTTC
CASSPGAGYQETQYF
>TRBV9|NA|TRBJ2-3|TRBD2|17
TGTGCCAGCAGCGTAGGCCCTCTAGCGGGAGTCACAGATACGCAGTATTTT
CASSVGPLAGVTDTQYF
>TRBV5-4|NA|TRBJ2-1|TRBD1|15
TGTGCCAGCAGCTCCCGTAAAGACAGGGAGAATGAGCAGTTCTTC
CASSSRKDRENEQFF
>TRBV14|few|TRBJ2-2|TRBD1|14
TGTGCCAGCAGCCGACAGGGGCGGTCCGGGGAGCTGTTTTTT
CASSRQGRSGELFF
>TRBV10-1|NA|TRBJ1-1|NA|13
TGCGCCAGCAGCGATGGACGGGGCACTGAAGCTTTCTTT
CASSDGRGTEAFF
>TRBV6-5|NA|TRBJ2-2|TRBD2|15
TGTGCCAGCCGACTAGCGGGAGCGAACACCGGGGAGCTGTTTTTT
CASRLAGANTGELFF